The rows below give T cell receptor beta chains drawn from one sample of a study of shared clonotypes between healthy human individuals. This table comes from immunoSEQ multiplex PCR, and its TCRdb copy is limited to in-frame clones, with some not included. The table lists about 600,000 clones, around 97% of them singletons. Material for sequencing was naive CD4+ T cells sorted from blood. All receptors come from a woman in her 30s in good health. The CDR3 runs from the conserved cysteine through the conserved F or W. A D gene is named only where the DNA matches it firmly. Where a row states a size, it is once, few, many or the class of an expanded clone; other rows omit it.

v_call	clone_size	j_call	d_call	cdr3_length	cdr3_nt	cdr3_aa
TRBV7-8	-	TRBJ2-3	-	15	TGTGCCAGCAGCTTAGTTACTTATAGCACAGATACGCAGTATTTT	CASSLVTYSTDTQYF
TRBV10-2	-	TRBJ2-5	TRBD2	19	TGCGCCAGCAGTGAGTCCCCCCGCGGGACTAGGGATCCCAAAGAGACCCAGTACTTC	CASSESPRGTRDPKETQYF
TRBV19	-	TRBJ2-1	-	16	TGTGCCAGTAGTTTCCTTCCGGGCCGCACCTACAATGAGCAGTTCTTC	CASSFLPGRTYNEQFF
TRBV2	once	TRBJ1-5	-	15	TGTGCCAGCAGTGAACGGCGTGGGGCGGGTCAGCCCCAGCATTTT	CASSERRGAGQPQHF
TRBV21-1	-	TRBJ2-7	-	16	TGTGCCAGCAGCGAATTACGCGAGCCCCACTCCTACGAGCAGTACTTC	CASSELREPHSYEQYF
TRBV25-1	-	TRBJ2-7	TRBD1	15	TGTGCCAGCAGTGAATTGGGGACAGGAAACTACGAGCAGTACTTC	CASSELGTGNYEQYF
TRBV18	once	TRBJ2-3	-	12	TGTGCCAGCTCACCCACAGCAGATACGCAGTATTTT	CASSPTADTQYF
TRBV28	once	TRBJ2-3	-	16	TGTGCCAGCAGTCTACAGGGAAAGTTCCGGGCAGATACGCAGTATTTT	CASSLQGKFRADTQYF
TRBV10-3	-	TRBJ2-2	-	14	TGTGCCATCAGTCCACAGCCGGGCACCGGGGAGCTGTTTTTT	CAISPQPGTGELFF
TRBV7-9	-	TRBJ2-2	TRBD1	16	TGTGCCAGCAGCCCACGGACAGGTCATGAAGTCGGGGAGCTGTTTTTT	CASSPRTGHEVGELFF
TRBV19	-	TRBJ2-1	-	15	TGTGCCAGTAGTTTACCGCGAGAATCCTACAATGAGCAGTTCTTC	CASSLPRESYNEQFF
TRBV5-1	-	TRBJ1-2	TRBD1	14	TGCGCCAGCAGCCCCCCTGGGACAGCGGGTGGCTACACCTTC	CASSPPGTAGGYTF
TRBV19	-	TRBJ2-1	TRBD1	16	TGTGCCAGTAGTATCTACAGGGGAGTTGCCTACAATGAGCAGTTCTTC	CASSIYRGVAYNEQFF
TRBV11-2	-	TRBJ2-1	-	12	TGTGCCAGCAGCGCAGCCGGGCCAGAGCAGTTCTTC	CASSAAGPEQFF
TRBV2	-	TRBJ1-1	-	13	TGTGCCAGCCAGAACAGGGAGAACACTGAAGCTTTCTTT	CASQNRENTEAFF
TRBV19	-	TRBJ2-3	TRBD2	16	TGTGCCTGCTCGGGGGGGAGGGGTGGTTTTATGGATACGCAGTATTTT	CACSGGRGGFMDTQYF
TRBV15	-	TRBJ2-1	TRBD1	18	TGTGCCACCAGCAGAGATAGGCAGGGACAGGGGGCTGGTGATGAGCAGTTCTTC	CATSRDRQGQGAGDEQFF
TRBV28	-	TRBJ2-7	-	14	TGTGCCAGCAGTTTAGTTTACCGAGCCTACGAGCAGTACTTC	CASSLVYRAYEQYF
TRBV10-3	-	TRBJ2-5	TRBD2	14	TGTGCCATCAGGGCTAGCGGGGGCCAAGAGACCCAGTACTTC	CAIRASGGQETQYF
TRBV6-5	-	TRBJ1-2	-	14	TGTGCCAGCAGTTATCCGGGGAGGGCGGATGGCTACACCTTC	CASSYPGRADGYTF